Each of the 8 T cell receptor beta chains below was sequenced from the same sample in a study of memory CD4+ T cells and cytomegalovirus serostatus. The sort gate was single viable CD3+CD4+CD8-CD45RO+ cells for memory CD4+ T cells. The assay was immunoSEQ multiplex PCR, and TCRdb's table has in-frame clones only and misses some. Among 30,000 to 40,000 clones listed, nearly 80% were seen once. The sequenced sample consisted of memory CD4+ T cells from blood. These receptors were collected from an adult in good health and CMV-seronegative.

This sequence joins TRBV10-3 and TRBJ2-1; no definite D call. Germline values: CDR1 ENHRY, CDR2 SYGVKD. The V end lost 0 bases, the J end lost 2 bases, and 5 bases lay between the germline ends. CDR3 length equals 14 residues. CDR3 sequence reads: CAISESGTYNEQFF. CDR3 in DNA: TGTGCCATCAGTGAGTCTGGCACCTACAATGAGCAGTTCTTC.

The gene calls are TRBV7-2 and TRBJ2-7; D is perhaps TRBD1 (5 bases). The CDR3 extends over 15 amino acids. CDR1 SGHTA and CDR2 FQGNSA come from the germline V gene. V was clipped by 0 bases and J by 2 bases, with 11 bases between them. The CDR3 here is CASSLAYDSAYEQYF. Written as DNA, the CDR3 is TGTGCCAGCAGCTTAGCTTACGACAGTGCCTACGAGCAGTACTTC.

The chain recombines TRBV5-4 with TRBJ2-5; 7 bases are shared with TRBD2. V was clipped by 10 bases and J by 4 bases; unmatched bases: 10. CDR1 and CDR2 from the germline V gene are SGHNT and YYREEE (reference sequence). The CDR3 loop spans 13 amino acids. CDR3 sequence reads: CAGSNPGGETQYF. In nucleotides, the CDR3 is TGTGCCGGGTCTAACCCGGGAGGAGAGACCCAGTACTTC.

The chain uses TRBV14 and TRBJ2-5, with D tentatively TRBD1 (6 bases). Germline CDR1 is SGHDN and CDR2 is FVKESK. V was trimmed by 1 base and J by 13 bases, leaving 16 bases between them. This CDR3 is 13 amino acids long. In DNA, the CDR3 is TGTGCCAGCAGCCAAGGTCCGGGACATTCCCCGTACTTC. Translating gives CASSQGPGHSPYF. Full variable domain (remainder filled in from reference TRBV14 and TRBJ2-5): EAGVTQFPSHSVIEKGQTVTLRCDPISGHDNLYWYRRVMGKEIKFLLHFVKESKQDESGMPNNRFLAERTGGTYSTLKVQPAELEDSGVYFCASSQGPGHSPYFGPGTRLLVL.

This clone occurred a few times. The chain is built from TRBV5-4 and TRBJ2-1; the D call may be TRBD1 or TRBD2 (5 bases each). Germline-derived CDR1 and CDR2 are SGHNT and YYREEE (reference sequence). Trimming stripped 0 bases from V and 4 bases from J, with 8 bases between. The CDR3 loop spans 14 amino acids. The CDR3 protein is CASSLEWGYNEQFF. CDR3 bases: TGTGCCAGCAGCTTGGAGTGGGGGTACAATGAGCAGTTCTTC.

This chain joins TRBV30 and TRBJ1-1, with D possibly TRBD1 on 6 matching bases. The CDR3 contains 13 residues. V was cut by 2 bases and J by 3 bases, with 10 bases left in between. The V gene's germline CDR1 is GTSNPN and CDR2 SVGIG (reference sequence). CDR3 in amino acids: CAWSLAGDTEAFF. Here the CDR3 DNA reads TGTGCCTGGAGTTTGGCAGGGGACACTGAAGCTTTCTTT.

The chain uses TRBV10-3 and TRBJ2-3, with TRBD1 matching over 8 bases. Germline V gene data show CDR1 as ENHRY and CDR2 as SYGVKD. The CDR3 covers 14 residues. V was pared by 3 bases and J by 4 bases, with 3 bases of the junction left unmatched. CDR3 in amino acids: CAISESGGPDTQYF. For the CDR3, the DNA is TGTGCCATCAGTGAATCAGGGGGCCCAGATACGCAGTATTTT.

The chain employs TRBV6-6 and TRBJ1-6; D possibly corresponds to TRBD1 (6 bases). Germline assignment: CDR1 MNHNY and CDR2 SVGAGI (reference sequence). V was shortened by 8 bases and J by 5 bases, with 13 bases between the two germline ends. The CDR3 consists of 14 residues. DNA for the CDR3: TGTGCCAGCCAACTTAGGGGGGATAATTCACCCCTCCACTTT. Its protein is CASQLRGDNSPLHF.